The T cell receptor (beta chain) under discussion was sequenced for a study of blood T cell repertoires in COVID-19. Study details: Some COVID-19 samples were acute and others convalescent; all came from the United States, Italy and Spain. The analysed material was cDNA or gDNA that came from T cells, B-cell-depleted T cells, or PBMCs.

Per the authors' pipeline: Cell counts per sample came from amplifying reference gene primers. Some clones are missing from TCRdb's copy, which holds only in-frame ones; the method was immunoSEQ multiplex PCR. The V and J calls and clone size were taken over from that table, and D and trimming were inferred from the DNA. The sample comprises tens of thousands of clones, 80% to 90% of which are singletons, and 5% to 6.5% rests with the top ten. The CDR3 covers 16 residues. From germline, CDR1 is SGHDT and CDR2 YYEEEE. After removal of 4 bases from V and 3 bases from J, the junction contained 8 bases not matched to a gene.

The sequence derives from a man aged 50-59 years with active COVID-19. The rearrangement uses TRBV5-6 and TRBJ1-1, with 11 nucleotides matching TRBD1. Sample: peripheral blood. The CDR3 loop reads CASSPDRGQVYTEAFF. CDR3 coding DNA: TGTGCCAGCAGCCCGGACAGGGGGCAAGTCTACACTGAAGCTTTCTTT.